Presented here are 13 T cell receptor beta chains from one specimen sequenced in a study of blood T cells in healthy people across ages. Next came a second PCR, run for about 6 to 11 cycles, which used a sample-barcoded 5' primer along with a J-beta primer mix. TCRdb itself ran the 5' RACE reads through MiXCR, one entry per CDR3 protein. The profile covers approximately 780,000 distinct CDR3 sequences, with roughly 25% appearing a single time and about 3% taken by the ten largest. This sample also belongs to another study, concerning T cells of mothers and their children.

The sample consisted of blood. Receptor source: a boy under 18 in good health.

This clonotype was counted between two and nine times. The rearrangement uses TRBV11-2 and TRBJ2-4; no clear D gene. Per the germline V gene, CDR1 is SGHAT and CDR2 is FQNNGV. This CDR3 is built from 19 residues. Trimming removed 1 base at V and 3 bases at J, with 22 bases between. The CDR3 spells CASSLVEAPKPRVKNIQYF. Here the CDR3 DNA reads TGTGCCAGCAGCTTAGTTGAAGCGCCAAAGCCTAGGGTCAAAAACATTCAGTACTTC.

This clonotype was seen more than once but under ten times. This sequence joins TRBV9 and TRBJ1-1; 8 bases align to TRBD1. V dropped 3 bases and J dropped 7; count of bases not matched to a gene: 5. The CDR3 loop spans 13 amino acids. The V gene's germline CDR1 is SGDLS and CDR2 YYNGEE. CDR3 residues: CASSANRGSEAFF. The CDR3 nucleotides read TGTGCCAGCAGCGCCAACAGGGGGAGTGAAGCTTTCTTT.

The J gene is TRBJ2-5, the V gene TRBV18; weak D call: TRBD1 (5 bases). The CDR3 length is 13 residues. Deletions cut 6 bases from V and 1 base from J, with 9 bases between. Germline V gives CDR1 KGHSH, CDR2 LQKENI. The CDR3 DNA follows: TGTGCCAGCTCCCGACAGACCCAAGAGACCCAGTACTTC. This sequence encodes CASSRQTQETQYF.

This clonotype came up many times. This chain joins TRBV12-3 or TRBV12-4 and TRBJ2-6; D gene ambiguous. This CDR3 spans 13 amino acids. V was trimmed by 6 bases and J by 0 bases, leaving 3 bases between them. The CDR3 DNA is TGTGCCAGCAGGGGCTCTGGGGCCAACGTCCTGACTTTC. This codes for CASRGSGANVLTF.

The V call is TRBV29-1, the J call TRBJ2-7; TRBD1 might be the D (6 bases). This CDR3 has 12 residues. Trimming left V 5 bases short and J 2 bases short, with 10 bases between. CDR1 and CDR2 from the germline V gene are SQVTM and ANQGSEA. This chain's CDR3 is CSVFDRPYEQYF. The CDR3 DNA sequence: TGCAGCGTTTTCGACAGGCCCTACGAGCAGTACTTC.

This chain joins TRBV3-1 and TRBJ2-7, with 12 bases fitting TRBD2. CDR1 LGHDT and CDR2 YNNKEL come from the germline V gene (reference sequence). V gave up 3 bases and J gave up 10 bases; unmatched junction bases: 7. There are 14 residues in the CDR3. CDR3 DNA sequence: TGTGCCAGCAGCCATGGACTAGCGGGGAGGTCCCAGTACTTC. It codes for CASSHGLAGRSQYF.

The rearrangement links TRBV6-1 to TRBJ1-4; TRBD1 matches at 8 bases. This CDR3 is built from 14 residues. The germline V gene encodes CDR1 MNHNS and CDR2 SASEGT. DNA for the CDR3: TGTGCGGCCTCCCTCGGGACAGGAGGTGAAAAACTGTTTTTT. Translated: CAASLGTGGEKLFF.

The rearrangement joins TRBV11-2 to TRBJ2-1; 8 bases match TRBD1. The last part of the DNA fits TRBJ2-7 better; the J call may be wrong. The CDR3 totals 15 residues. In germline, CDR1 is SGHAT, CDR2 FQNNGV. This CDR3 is CASSSDRGRRREQYF. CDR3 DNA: TGTGCCAGCAGCTCAGACAGGGGTCGGAGGAGGGAGCAGTACTTC.

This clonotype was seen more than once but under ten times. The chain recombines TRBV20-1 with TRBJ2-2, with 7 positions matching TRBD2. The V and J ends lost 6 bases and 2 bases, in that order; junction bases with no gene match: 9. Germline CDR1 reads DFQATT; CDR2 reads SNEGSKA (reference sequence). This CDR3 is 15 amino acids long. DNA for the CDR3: TGCAGTGCACCACGCGGGGGAGATAACACCGGGGAGCTGTTTTTT. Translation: CSAPRGGDNTGELFF.

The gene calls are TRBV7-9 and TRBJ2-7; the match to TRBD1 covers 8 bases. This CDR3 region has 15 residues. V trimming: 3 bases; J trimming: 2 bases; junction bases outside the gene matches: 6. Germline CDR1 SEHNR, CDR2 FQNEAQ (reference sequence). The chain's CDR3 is CASSFDRGFTYEQYF. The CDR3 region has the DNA TGTGCCAGCAGCTTCGACAGGGGTTTTACCTACGAGCAGTACTTC.

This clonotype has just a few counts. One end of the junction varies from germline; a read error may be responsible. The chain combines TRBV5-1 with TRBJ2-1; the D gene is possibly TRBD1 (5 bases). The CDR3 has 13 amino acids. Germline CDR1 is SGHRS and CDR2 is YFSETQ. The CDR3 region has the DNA TGTGCCAGCAGCTTAGGGGCAGCAAATGAGCAGTTCTTC. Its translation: CASSLGAANEQFF.

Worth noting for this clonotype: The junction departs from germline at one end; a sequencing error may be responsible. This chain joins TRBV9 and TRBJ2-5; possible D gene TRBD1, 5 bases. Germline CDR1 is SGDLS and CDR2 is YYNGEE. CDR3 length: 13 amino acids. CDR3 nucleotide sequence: TGTGCCAGCAGCGAAACAGGTACCTACGAGCAGTGCTTC. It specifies CASSETGTYEQCF.

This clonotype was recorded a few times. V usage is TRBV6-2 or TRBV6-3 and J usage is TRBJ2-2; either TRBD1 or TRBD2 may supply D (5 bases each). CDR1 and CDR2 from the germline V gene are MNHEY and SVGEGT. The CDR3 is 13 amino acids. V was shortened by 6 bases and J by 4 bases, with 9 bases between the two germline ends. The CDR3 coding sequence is TGTGCCAGCAGCCGGGACCCCACCGGGGAGCTGTTTTTT. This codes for CASSRDPTGELFF.